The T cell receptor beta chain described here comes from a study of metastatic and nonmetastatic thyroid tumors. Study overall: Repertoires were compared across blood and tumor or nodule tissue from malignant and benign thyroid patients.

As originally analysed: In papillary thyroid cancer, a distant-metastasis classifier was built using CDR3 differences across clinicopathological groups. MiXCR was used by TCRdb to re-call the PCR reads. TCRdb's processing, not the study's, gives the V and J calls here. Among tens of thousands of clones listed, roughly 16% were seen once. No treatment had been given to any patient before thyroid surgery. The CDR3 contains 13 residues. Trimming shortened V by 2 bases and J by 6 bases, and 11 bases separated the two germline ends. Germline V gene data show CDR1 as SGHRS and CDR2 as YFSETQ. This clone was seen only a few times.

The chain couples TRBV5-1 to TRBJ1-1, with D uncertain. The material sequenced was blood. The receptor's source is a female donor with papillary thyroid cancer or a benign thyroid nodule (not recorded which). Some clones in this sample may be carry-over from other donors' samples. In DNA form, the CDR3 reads TGCGCCAGCAGCTTTCGAGGTCCCTCTGAAGCTTTCTTT. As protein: CASSFRGPSEAFF.